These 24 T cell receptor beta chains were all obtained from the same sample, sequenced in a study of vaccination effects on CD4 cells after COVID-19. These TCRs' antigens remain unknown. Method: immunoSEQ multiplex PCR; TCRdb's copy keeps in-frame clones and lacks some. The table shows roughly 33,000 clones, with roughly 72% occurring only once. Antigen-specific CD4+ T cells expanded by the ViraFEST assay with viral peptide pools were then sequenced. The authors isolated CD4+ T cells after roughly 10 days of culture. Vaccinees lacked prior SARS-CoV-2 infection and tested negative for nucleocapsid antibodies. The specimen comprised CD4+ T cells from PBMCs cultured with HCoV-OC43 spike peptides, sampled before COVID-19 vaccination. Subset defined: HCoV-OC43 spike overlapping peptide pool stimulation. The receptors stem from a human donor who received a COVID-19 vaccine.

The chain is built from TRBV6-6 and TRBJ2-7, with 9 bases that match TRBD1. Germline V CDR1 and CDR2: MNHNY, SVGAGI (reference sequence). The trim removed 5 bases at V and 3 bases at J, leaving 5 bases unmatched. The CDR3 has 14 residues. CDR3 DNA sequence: TGTGCCAGCAGTACAGGGGGCCCCCTCTACGAGCAGTACTTC. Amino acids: CASSTGGPLYEQYF.

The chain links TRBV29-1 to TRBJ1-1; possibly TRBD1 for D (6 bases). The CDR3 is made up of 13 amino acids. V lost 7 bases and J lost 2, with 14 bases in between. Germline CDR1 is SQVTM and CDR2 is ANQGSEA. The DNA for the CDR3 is TGCAGCGCATCGGACAGCTTTAACACTGAAGCTTTCTTT. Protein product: CSASDSFNTEAFF.

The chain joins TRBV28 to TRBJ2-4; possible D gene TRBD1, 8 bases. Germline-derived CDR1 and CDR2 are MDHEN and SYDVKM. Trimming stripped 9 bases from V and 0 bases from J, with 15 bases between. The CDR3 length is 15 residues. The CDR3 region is CASTGGGIAKNIQYF. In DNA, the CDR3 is TGTGCCAGTACAGGGGGGGGGATAGCCAAAAACATTCAGTACTTC.

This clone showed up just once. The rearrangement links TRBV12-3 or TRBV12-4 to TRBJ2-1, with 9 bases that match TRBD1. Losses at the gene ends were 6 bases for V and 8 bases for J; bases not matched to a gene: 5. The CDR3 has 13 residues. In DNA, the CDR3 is TGTGCCAGCAGACCGGGACAGGGCCATGAGCAGTTCTTC. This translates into CASRPGQGHEQFF.

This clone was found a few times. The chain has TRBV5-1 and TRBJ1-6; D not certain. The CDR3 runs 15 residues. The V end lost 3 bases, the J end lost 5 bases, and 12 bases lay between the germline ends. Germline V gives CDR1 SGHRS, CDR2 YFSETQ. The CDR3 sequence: CASSWNGPNNSPLHF. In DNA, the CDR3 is TGCGCCAGCAGCTGGAACGGGCCAAATAATTCACCCCTCCACTTT.

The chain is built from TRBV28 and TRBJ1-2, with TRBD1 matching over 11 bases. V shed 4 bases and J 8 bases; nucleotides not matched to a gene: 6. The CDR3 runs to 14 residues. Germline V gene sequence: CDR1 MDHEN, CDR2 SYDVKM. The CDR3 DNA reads TGTGCCAGCAGTTCGTCGGGGACAGGGGGGGGCTACACCTTC. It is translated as CASSSSGTGGGYTF.

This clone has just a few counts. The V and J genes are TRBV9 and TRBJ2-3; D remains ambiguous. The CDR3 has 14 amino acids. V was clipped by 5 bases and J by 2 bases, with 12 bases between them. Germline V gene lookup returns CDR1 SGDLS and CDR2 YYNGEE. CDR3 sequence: CASRGNSHTDTQYF. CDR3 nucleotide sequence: TGTGCCAGCAGAGGGAACAGTCACACAGATACGCAGTATTTT.

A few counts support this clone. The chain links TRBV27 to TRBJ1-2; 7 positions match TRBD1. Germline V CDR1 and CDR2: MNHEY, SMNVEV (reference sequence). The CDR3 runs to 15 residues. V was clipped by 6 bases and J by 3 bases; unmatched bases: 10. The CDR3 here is CASRAHRGTDYGYTF. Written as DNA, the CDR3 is TGTGCCAGCAGAGCACATCGAGGGACAGACTATGGCTACACCTTC.

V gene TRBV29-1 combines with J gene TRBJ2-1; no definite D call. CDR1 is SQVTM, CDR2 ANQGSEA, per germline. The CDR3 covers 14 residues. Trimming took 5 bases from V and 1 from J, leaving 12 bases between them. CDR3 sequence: CSVSPLGSYNEQFF. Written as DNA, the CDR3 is TGCAGCGTTTCCCCCCTTGGGTCCTACAATGAGCAGTTCTTC.

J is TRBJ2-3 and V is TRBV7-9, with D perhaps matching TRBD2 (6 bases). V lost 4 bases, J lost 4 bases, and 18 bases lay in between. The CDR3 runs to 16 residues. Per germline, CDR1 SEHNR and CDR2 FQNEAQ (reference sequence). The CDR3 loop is CASSWARAGPADTQYF. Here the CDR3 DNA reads TGTGCCAGCAGCTGGGCTCGGGCGGGGCCAGCAGATACGCAGTATTTT.

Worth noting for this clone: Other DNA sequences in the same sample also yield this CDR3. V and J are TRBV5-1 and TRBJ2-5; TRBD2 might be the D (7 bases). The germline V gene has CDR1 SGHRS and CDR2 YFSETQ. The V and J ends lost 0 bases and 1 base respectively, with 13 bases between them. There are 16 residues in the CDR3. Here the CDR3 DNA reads TGCGCCAGCAGCTTGGTCGCCGGGGGGCCCCAAGAGACCCAGTACTTC. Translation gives CASSLVAGGPQETQYF.

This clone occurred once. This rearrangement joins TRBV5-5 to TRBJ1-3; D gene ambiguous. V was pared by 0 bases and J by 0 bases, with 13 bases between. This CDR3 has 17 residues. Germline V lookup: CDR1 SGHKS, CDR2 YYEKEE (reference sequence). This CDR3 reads CASSLGPTGFSGNTIYF. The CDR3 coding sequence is TGTGCCAGCAGCTTGGGCCCGACGGGGTTCTCTGGAAACACCATATATTTT.

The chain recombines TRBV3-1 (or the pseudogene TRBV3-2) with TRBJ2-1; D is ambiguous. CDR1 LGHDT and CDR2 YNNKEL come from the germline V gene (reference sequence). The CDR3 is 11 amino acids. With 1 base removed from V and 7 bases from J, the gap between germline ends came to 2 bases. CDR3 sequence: CASSQGNEQFF. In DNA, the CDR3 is TGTGCCAGCAGCCAAGGAAATGAGCAGTTCTTC.

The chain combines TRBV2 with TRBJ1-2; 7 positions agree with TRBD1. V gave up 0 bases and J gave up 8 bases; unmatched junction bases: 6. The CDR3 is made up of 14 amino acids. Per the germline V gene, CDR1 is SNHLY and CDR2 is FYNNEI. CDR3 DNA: TGTGCCAGCAGTGAAGCTCGGGCAGGGGGAGGCTACACCTTC. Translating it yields CASSEARAGGGYTF.

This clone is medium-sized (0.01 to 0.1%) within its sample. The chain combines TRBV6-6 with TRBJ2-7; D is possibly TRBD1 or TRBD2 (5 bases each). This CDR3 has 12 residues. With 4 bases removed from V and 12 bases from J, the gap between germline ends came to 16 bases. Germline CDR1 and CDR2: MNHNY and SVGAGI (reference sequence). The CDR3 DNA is TGTGCCAGCAGTTTCTCCGGGACCCAAGGGTACTTC. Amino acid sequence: CASSFSGTQGYF.

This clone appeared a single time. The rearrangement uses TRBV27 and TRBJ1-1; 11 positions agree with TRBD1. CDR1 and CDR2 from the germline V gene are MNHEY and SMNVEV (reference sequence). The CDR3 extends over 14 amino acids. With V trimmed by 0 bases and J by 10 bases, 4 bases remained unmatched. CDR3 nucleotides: TGTGCCAGCAGTTTATCCCCCGGGACAGGGGGAGCTTTCTTT. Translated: CASSLSPGTGGAFF.

The CDR3, as DNA: TGCAGCGTTGAAGATAGAGGGGTGAGGACTTTCTTT. This sequence encodes CSVEDRGVRTFF. The genes are TRBV29-1 and TRBJ1-1; D possibly corresponds to TRBD1 (5 bases). V gave up 0 bases and J gave up 12 bases, with 14 bases separating them. Germline V lookup: CDR1 SQVTM, CDR2 ANQGSEA. The CDR3 has 12 residues.

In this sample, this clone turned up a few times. Here the CDR3 DNA reads TGCGCCAGCAGCCAAGATTCGGGCAGGGTCGGTGAGCAGTTCTTC. Encoded protein: CASSQDSGRVGEQFF. This chain uses TRBV4-1 with TRBJ2-1, with D tentatively TRBD1 (5 bases). V dropped 0 bases and J dropped 9 bases, with 15 bases sitting between them. Germline V CDR1 and CDR2: MGHRA, YSYEKL. CDR3 size: 15 residues.

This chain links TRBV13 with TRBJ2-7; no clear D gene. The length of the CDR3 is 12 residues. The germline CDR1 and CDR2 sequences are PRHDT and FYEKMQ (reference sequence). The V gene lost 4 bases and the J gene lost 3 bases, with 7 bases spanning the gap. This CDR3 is CASSSNRYEQYF. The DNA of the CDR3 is TGTGCCAGCAGCTCAAACCGCTACGAGCAGTACTTC.

The CDR3: CASSLKISYGYTF. DNA of the CDR3: TGTGCCAGCAGTCTCAAGATTTCTTATGGCTACACCTTC. This chain links TRBV6-5 with TRBJ1-2; D ambiguous. CDR3 size: 13 residues. Trimming took 5 bases from V and 5 from J, leaving 12 bases between them. Germline V gene sequence: CDR1 MNHEY, CDR2 SVGAGI.

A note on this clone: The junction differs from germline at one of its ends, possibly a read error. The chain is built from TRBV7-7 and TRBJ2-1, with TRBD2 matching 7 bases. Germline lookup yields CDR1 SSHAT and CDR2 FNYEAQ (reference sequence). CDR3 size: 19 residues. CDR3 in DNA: TGTGCTAGCAGCCCAGGGTGGGTCGATAGCGGGTATACCTACAATGAGCAGTTCTTC. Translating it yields CASSPGWVDSGYTYNEQFF.

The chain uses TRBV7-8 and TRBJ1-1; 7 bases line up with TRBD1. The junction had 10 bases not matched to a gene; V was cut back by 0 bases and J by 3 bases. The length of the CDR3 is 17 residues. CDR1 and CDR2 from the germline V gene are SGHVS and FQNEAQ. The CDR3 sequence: CASSLAYRGRMYTEAFF. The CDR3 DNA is TGTGCCAGCAGCTTAGCGTACAGGGGTAGGATGTACACTGAAGCTTTCTTT.

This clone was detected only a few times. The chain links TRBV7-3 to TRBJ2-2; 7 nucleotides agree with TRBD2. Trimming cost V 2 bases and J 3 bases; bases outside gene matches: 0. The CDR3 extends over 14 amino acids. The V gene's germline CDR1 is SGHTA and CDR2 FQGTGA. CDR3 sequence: CASSLGGDTGELFF. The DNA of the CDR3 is TGTGCCAGCAGCTTAGGGGGGGACACCGGGGAGCTGTTTTTT.

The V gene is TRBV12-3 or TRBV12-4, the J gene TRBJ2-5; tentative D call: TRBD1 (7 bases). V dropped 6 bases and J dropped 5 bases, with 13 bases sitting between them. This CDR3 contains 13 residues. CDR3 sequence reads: CASSAGGKETQYF. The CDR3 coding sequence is TGTGCCAGCAGCGCAGGGGGGAAGGAGACCCAGTACTTC.